A selection of T cell receptor beta chains follows, all from one sample in a study of response to subunit inactivated influenza vaccine. Each CDR3 protein gets one entry after TCRdb re-called the RT-PCR reads with MiXCR. The repertoire holds more than 200,000 distinct CDR3 sequences, 12% seen once, with over 6.5% in the top ten. This specimen consisted of non-naive T cells sorted from PBMCs, obtained around 14 days before vaccination. The source is a man aged 50 or older who received an inactivated influenza vaccine. Each CDR3 is given with its conserved first and last residue. The D gene is left open where the match is weak. Some rows mark clone size as missing; the rest say once, few, many or name a class of expanded clone.

j_call: TRBJ1-1; d_call: TRBD1; clone_size: -; v_call: TRBV6-2/TRBV6-3; cdr3_nt: TGTGCCAGCAGTTACTCGTCCTATGGGACAGGGCTGTTTTATTTCACTGAAGCTTTCTTT; cdr3_aa: CASSYSSYGTGLFYFTEAFF
j_call: TRBJ2-1; d_call: TRBD2; clone_size: -; v_call: TRBV20-1; cdr3_nt: TGCAGTGCTAGGGCCGTAGCGGGAGTGGGGTTCTTC; cdr3_aa: CSARAVAGVGFF
j_call: TRBJ2-5; d_call: -; clone_size: -; v_call: TRBV4-3; cdr3_nt: TGCGCCAGCAGGGATGCACGGGAGACCCAGTACTTC; cdr3_aa: CASRDARETQYF
j_call: TRBJ1-6; d_call: -; clone_size: few; v_call: TRBV4-2; cdr3_nt: TGTGCCAGCAGAGTGGGACCACGGGAGGCCCTCCACTTT; cdr3_aa: CASRVGPREALHF
j_call: TRBJ2-5; d_call: -; clone_size: few; v_call: TRBV11-2; cdr3_nt: TGTGCCAGCAGCTTACAAACTAGGGGCGAAACGTACTTC; cdr3_aa: CASSLQTRGETYF
j_call: TRBJ2-6; d_call: -; clone_size: many; v_call: TRBV3-1; cdr3_nt: TGTGCCAGCAGCCAACCAAGACACTCTGGGGCCAACGTCCTGACTTTC; cdr3_aa: CASSQPRHSGANVLTF
j_call: TRBJ2-3; d_call: TRBD2; clone_size: many; v_call: TRBV4-1; cdr3_nt: TGCGCCAGCAGCCGAGGCCAAGCGGGGGGGCCCCCCACAGATACGCAGTATTTT; cdr3_aa: CASSRGQAGGPPTDTQYF
j_call: TRBJ1-2; d_call: -; clone_size: many; v_call: TRBV10-3; cdr3_nt: TGTGCCATCGTCTCCTTGCCGGGAGACGGCTACACCTTC; cdr3_aa: CAIVSLPGDGYTF
j_call: TRBJ2-5; d_call: -; clone_size: few; v_call: TRBV5-1; cdr3_nt: TGCGCCAGCAGCGCAGACGGGGCCAGGGGAGAGACCCAGTACTTC; cdr3_aa: CASSADGARGETQYF
j_call: TRBJ2-7; d_call: TRBD1; clone_size: few; v_call: TRBV7-8; cdr3_nt: TGTGCCAGCCACACAGGGGGGTCTGACGAGCAGTACTTC; cdr3_aa: CASHTGGSDEQYF
j_call: TRBJ1-4; d_call: -; clone_size: -; v_call: TRBV18; cdr3_nt: TGTGCCAGCTCACCAGGGGCCGGTGAAAAACTGTTTTTT; cdr3_aa: CASSPGAGEKLFF
j_call: TRBJ2-4; d_call: -; clone_size: many; v_call: TRBV12-3/TRBV12-4; cdr3_nt: TGTGCCAGCAGTTTATGGCGGGGCGAGCTAGCCAAAAACATTCAGTACTTC; cdr3_aa: CASSLWRGELAKNIQYF
j_call: TRBJ2-7; d_call: -; clone_size: -; v_call: TRBV7-9; cdr3_nt: TGTGCCAGCAGCTATCGTCGAGACGAGCAGTACTTC; cdr3_aa: CASSYRRDEQYF
j_call: TRBJ1-1; d_call: TRBD1; clone_size: few; v_call: TRBV3-1; cdr3_nt: TGTGCCAGCAGCCCTTTAACAGGGGGCGCGAACACTGAAGCTTTCTTT; cdr3_aa: CASSPLTGGANTEAFF
j_call: TRBJ1-2; d_call: -; clone_size: few; v_call: TRBV20-1; cdr3_nt: TGCAGTGCTAGAGATACAGATGGCTACACCTTC; cdr3_aa: CSARDTDGYTF
j_call: TRBJ2-1; d_call: TRBD2; clone_size: many; v_call: TRBV20-1; cdr3_nt: TGCAGTGCTCGGATAGCGGGGGGGCTAAATGAGCAGTTCTTC; cdr3_aa: CSARIAGGLNEQFF
j_call: TRBJ2-5; d_call: -; clone_size: few; v_call: TRBV7-2; cdr3_nt: TGTGCCAGCAGCTTAATCAGGGACCAAGAGACCCAGTACTTC; cdr3_aa: CASSLIRDQETQYF
j_call: TRBJ1-2; d_call: -; clone_size: -; v_call: TRBV11-1; cdr3_nt: TGTGCCAGCGGAACCGGAACGACAGACAACTATGGCTACACCTTC; cdr3_aa: CASGTGTTDNYGYTF
j_call: TRBJ1-6; d_call: -; clone_size: -; v_call: TRBV6-2/TRBV6-3; cdr3_nt: TGTGCCAGCCGCCGCGACACTGCCTCACCCCTCCACTTT; cdr3_aa: CASRRDTASPLHF
j_call: TRBJ2-7; d_call: -; clone_size: few; v_call: TRBV10-3; cdr3_nt: TGTGCCATCAGTGACCCCGGTCCCGTCAGCGAGCAGTACTTC; cdr3_aa: CAISDPGPVSEQYF
j_call: TRBJ2-1; d_call: TRBD2; clone_size: few; v_call: TRBV28; cdr3_nt: TGTGCCAGCAGTTTATCTCGGACTAGCGGGAGGAATGAGCAGTTCTTC; cdr3_aa: CASSLSRTSGRNEQFF
j_call: TRBJ2-7; d_call: -; clone_size: -; v_call: TRBV6-1; cdr3_nt: TGTGCCAGCAGCGAAGCAGGACCCTCCTACGAGCAGTACTTC; cdr3_aa: CASSEAGPSYEQYF